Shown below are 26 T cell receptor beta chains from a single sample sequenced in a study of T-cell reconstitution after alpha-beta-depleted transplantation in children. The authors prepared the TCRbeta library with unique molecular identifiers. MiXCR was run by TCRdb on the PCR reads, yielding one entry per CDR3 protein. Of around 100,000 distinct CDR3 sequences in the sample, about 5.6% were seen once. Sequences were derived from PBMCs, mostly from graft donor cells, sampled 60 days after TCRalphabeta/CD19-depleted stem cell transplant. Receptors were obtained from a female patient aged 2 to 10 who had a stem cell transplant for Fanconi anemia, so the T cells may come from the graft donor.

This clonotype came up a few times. The chain's CDR3 is CASSLTSGGQQFF. The DNA of the CDR3 is TGTGCCAGCAGCCTAACTAGCGGGGGGCAGCAGTTCTTC. The chain recombines TRBV3-1 with TRBJ2-1; 12 nucleotides line up with TRBD2. The V gene end was trimmed by 4 bases and the J gene end by 11 bases; junction bases not matched to a gene: 3. Germline V gene sequence: CDR1 LGHDT, CDR2 YNNKEL (reference sequence). This CDR3 region has 13 residues.

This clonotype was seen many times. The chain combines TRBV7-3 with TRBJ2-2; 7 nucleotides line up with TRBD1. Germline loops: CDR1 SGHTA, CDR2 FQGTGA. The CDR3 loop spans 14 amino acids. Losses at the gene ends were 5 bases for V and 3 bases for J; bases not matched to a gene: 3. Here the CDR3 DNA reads TGTGCCAGCAGCCGGGACAGATACACCGGGGAGCTGTTTTTT. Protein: CASSRDRYTGELFF.

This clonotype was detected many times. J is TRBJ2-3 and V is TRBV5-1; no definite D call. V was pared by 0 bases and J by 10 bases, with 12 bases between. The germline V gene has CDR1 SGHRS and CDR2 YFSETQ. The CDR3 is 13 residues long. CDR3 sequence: CASSLGYPVAQYF. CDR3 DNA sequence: TGCGCCAGCAGCTTGGGATATCCAGTTGCGCAGTATTTT.

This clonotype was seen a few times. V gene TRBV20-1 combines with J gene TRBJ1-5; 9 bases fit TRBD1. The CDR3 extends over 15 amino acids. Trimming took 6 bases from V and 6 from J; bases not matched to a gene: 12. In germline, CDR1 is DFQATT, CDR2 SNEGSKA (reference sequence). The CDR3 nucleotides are TGCAGTGCCCGTCCCGGGACAGGGATCGGTCAGCCCCAGCATTTT. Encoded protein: CSARPGTGIGQPQHF.

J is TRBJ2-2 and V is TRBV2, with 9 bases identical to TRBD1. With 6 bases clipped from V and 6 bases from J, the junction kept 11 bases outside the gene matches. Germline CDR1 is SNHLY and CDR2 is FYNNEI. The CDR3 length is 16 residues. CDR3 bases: TGTGCCAGCAGCGGACAGGGGTTTCCAGCGGCCGGGGAGCTGTTTTTT. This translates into CASSGQGFPAAGELFF. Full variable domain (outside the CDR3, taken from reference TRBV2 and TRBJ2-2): EPEVTQTPSHQVTQMGQEVILRCVPISNHLYFYWYRQILGQKVEFLVSFYNNEISEKSEIFDDQFSVERPDGSNFTLKIRSTKLEDSAMYFCASSGQGFPAAGELFFGEGSRLTVL.

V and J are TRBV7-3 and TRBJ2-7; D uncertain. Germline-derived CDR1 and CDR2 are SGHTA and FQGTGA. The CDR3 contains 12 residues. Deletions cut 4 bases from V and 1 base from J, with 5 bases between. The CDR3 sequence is CASSSRSYEQYF. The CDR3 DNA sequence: TGTGCCAGCAGCTCCCGTTCCTACGAGCAGTACTTC.

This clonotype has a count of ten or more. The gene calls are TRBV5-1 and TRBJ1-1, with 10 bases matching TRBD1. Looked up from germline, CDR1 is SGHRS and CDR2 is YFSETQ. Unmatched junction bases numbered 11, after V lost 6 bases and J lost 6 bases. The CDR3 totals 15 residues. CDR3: CASTQTRQGAAEAFF. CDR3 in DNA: TGCGCCAGCACGCAGACTCGACAGGGGGCCGCTGAAGCTTTCTTT.

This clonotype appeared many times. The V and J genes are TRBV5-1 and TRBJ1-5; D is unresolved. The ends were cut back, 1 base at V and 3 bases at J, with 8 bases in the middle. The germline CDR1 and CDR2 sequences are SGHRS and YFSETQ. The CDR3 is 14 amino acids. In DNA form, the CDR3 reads TGCGCCAGCAGCTTGTCAGGCGCCAATCAGCCCCAGCATTTT. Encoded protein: CASSLSGANQPQHF.

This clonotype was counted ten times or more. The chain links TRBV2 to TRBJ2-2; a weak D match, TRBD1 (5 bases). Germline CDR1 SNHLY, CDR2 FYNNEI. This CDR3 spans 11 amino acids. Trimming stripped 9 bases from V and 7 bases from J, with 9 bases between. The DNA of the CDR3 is TGTGCCAGGGGGCGTAGCGGGGAGCTGTTTTTT. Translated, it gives CARGRSGELFF.

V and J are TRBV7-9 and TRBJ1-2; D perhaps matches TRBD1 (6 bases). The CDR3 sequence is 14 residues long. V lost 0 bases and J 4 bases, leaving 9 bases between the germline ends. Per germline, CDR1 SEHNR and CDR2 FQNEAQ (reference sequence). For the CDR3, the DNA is TGTGCCAGCAGCTTAGCTGGGGACACCTATGGCTACACCTTC. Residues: CASSLAGDTYGYTF.

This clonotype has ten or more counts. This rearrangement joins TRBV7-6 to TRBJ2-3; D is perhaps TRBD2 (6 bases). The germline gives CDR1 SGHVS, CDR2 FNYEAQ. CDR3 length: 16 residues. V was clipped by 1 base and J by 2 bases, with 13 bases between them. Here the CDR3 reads CASSLGASANTDTQYF. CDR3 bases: TGTGCCAGCAGCTTAGGCGCTAGCGCTAACACAGATACGCAGTATTTT.

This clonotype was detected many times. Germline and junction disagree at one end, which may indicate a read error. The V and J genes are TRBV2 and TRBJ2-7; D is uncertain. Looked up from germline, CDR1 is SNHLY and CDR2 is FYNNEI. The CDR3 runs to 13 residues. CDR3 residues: CASREGSRYEQYF. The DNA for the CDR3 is TGTGCCAGCAGGGAAGGGTCGCGGTACGAGCAGTACTTC.

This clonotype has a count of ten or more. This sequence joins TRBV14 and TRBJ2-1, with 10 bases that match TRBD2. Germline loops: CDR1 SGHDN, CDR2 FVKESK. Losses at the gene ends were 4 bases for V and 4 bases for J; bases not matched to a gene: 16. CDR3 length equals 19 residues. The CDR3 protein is CASSLSGTSARGIYNEQFF. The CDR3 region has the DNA TGTGCCAGCAGCCTATCCGGGACTAGCGCACGAGGGATTTACAATGAGCAGTTCTTC.

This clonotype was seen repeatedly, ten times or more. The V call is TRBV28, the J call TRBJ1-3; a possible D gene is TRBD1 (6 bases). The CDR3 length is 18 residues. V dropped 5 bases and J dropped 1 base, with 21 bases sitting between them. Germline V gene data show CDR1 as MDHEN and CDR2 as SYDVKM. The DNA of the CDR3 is TGTGCCAGCAGTCTGCCCCTTAAGGGGGGGAGATCTGGAAACACCATATATTTT. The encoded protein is CASSLPLKGGRSGNTIYF.

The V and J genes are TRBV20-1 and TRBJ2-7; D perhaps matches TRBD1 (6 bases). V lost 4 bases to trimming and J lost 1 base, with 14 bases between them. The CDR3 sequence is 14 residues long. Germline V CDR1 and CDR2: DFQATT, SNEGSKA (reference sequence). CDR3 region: CSAITTGLSYEQYF. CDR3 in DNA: TGCAGTGCTATAACGACAGGCCTATCCTACGAGCAGTACTTC.

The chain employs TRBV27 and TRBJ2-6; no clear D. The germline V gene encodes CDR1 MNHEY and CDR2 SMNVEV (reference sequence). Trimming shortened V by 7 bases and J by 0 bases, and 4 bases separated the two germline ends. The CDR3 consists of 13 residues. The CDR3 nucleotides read TGTGCCAGCATGATCTCTGGGGCCAACGTCCTGACTTTC. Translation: CASMISGANVLTF.

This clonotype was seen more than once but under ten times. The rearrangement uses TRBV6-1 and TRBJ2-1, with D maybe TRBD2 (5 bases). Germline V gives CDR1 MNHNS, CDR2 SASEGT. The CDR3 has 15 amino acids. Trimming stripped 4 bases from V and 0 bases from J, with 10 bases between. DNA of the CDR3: TGTGCCAGCAGTGTGGAGGTACTCTCCTACAATGAGCAGTTCTTC. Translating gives CASSVEVLSYNEQFF.

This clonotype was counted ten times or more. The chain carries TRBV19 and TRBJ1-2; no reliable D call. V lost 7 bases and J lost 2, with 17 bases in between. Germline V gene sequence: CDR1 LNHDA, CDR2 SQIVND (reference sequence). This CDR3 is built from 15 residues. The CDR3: CASKKWQVGNYGYTF. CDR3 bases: TGTGCCAGTAAAAAATGGCAGGTGGGGAACTATGGCTACACCTTC.

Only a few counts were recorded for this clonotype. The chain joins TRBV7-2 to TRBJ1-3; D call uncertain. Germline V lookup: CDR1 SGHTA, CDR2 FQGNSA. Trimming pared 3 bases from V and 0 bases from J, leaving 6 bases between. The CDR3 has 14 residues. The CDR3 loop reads CASSFQFSGNTIYF. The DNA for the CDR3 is TGTGCCAGCAGCTTTCAATTCTCTGGAAACACCATATATTTT.

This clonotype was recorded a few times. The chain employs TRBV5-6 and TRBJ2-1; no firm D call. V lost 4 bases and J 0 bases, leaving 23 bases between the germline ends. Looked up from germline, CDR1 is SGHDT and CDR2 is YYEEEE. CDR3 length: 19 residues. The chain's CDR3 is CASSLFHGWGPISYNEQFF. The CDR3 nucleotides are TGTGCCAGCAGCCTGTTCCACGGTTGGGGTCCAATCTCCTACAATGAGCAGTTCTTC.

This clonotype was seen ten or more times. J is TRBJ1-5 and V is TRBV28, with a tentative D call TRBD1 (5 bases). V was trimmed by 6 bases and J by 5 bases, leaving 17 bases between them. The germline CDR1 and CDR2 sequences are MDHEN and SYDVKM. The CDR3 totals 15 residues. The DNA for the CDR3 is TGTGCCAGCAGCTACATGAGACAGCTATATCAGCCCCAGCATTTT. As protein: CASSYMRQLYQPQHF.

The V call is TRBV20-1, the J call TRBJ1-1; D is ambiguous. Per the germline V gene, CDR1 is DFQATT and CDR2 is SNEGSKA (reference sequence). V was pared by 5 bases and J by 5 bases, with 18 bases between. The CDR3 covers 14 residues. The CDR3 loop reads CSAPRLRISTEAFF. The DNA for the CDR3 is TGCAGTGCTCCTCGACTCCGGATCAGTACTGAAGCTTTCTTT.

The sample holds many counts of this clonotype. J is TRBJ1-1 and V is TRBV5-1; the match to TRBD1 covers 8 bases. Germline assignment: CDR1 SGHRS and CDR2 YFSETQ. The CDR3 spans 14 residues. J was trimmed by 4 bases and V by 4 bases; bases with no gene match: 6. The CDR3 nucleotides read TGCGCCAGCAGCCCCGGCAGGGGGCTCACTGAAGCTTTCTTT. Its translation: CASSPGRGLTEAFF.

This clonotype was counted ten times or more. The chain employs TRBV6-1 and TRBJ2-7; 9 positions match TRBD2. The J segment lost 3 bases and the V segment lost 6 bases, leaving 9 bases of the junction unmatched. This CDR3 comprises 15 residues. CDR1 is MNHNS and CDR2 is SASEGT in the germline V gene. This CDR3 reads CASRDIAGANYEQYF. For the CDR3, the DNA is TGTGCCAGCAGGGACATAGCGGGAGCGAACTACGAGCAGTACTTC.

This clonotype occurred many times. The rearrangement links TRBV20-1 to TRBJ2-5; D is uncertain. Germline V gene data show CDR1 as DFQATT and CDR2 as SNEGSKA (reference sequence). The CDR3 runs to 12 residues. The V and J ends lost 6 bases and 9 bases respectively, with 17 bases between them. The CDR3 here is CSANRARRAQYF. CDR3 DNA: TGCAGTGCGAATCGGGCAAGAAGGGCCCAGTACTTC.

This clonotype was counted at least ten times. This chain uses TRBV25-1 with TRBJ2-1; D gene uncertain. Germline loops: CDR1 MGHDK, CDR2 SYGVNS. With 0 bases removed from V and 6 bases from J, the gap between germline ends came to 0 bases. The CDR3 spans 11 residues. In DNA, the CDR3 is TGTGCCAGCAGTGAATACAATGAGCAGTTCTTC. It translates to CASSEYNEQFF. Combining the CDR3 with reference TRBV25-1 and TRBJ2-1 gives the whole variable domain EADIYQTPRYLVIGTGKKITLECSQTMGHDKMYWYQQDPGMELHLIHYSYGVNSTEKGDLSSESTVSRIRTEHFPLTLESARPSHTSQYLCASSEYNEQFFGPGTRLTVL.